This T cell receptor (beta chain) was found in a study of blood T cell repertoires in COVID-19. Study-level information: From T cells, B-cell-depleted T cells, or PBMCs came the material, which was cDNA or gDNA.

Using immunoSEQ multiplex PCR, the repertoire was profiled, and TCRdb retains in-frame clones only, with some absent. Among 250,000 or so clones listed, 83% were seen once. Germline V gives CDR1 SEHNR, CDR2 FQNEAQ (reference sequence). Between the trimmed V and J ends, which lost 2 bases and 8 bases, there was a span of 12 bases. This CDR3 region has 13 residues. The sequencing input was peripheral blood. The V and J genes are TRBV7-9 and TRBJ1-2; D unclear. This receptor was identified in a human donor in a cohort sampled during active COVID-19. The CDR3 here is CASSLLVGEGYTF. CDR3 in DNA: TGTGCCAGCAGCTTATTGGTCGGGGAAGGCTACACCTTC.